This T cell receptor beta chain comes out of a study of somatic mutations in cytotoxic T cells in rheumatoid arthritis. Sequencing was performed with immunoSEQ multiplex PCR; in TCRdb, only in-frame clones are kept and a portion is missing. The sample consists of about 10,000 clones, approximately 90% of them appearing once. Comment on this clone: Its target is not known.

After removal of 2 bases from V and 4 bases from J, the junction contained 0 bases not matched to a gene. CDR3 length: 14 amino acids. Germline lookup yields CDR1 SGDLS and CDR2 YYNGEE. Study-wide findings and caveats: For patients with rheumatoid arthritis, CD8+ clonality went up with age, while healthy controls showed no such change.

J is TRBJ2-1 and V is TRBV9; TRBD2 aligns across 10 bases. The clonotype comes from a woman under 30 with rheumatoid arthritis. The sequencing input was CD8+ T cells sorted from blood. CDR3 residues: CASSVTSGYNEQFF. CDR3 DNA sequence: TGTGCCAGCAGCGTGACTAGCGGGTACAATGAGCAGTTCTTC.